This T cell receptor beta chain comes out of a study of blood T cell repertoires in COVID-19. Overall study context: COVID-19 samples, acute and convalescent, were from the United States, Italy and Spain. T cells, B-cell-depleted T cells, or PBMCs supplied cDNA or gDNA.

Germline-derived CDR1 and CDR2 are LNHDA and SQIVND (reference sequence). V was cut by 3 bases and J by 3 bases, with 11 bases left in between. This CDR3 contains 14 residues. Original processing methods: The assay estimated nucleated cells by amplifying reference gene primers. Some clones are missing from TCRdb's copy, which holds only in-frame ones; the method was immunoSEQ multiplex PCR. V, J and clone size are taken as reported in that table, and D and trimming were inferred from the DNA itself. The table has about 85,000 clones, roughly 90% seen once. The sequence was collected from a woman of 80 years or more with active or convalescent COVID-19. The chain is built from TRBV19 and TRBJ1-1; D is undetermined. Material for sequencing was peripheral blood. CDR3: CASSIGGSDTEAFF. DNA of the CDR3: TGTGCCAGTAGTATCGGAGGGAGCGACACTGAAGCTTTCTTT. Supplemented by reference TRBV19 and TRBJ1-1, the full variable domain reads DGGITQSPKYLFRKEGQNVTLSCEQNLNHDAMYWYRQDPGQGLRLIYYSQIVNDFQKGDIAEGYSVSREKKESFPLTVTSAQKNPTAFYLCASSIGGSDTEAFFGQGTRLTVV.